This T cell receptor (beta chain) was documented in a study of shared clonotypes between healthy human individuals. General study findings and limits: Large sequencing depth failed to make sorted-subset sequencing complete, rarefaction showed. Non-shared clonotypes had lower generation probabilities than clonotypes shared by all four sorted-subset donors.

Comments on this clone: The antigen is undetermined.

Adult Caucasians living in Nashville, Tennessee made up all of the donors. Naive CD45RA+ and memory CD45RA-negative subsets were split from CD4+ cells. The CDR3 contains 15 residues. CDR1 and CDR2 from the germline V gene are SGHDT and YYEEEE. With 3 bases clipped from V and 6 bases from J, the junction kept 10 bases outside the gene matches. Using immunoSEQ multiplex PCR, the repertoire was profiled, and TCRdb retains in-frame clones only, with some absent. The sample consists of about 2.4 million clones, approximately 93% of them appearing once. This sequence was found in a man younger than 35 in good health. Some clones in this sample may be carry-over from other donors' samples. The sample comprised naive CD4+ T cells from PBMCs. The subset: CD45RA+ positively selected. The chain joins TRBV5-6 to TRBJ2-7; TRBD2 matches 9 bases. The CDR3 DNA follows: TGTGCCAGCAGCTCCCCGGGACTAGCCTCCCCCGAGCAGTACTTC. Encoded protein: CASSSPGLASPEQYF.